A selection of T cell receptor beta chains follows, all from one sample in a study of graft-versus-host responses after intestinal transplantation. TCRdb keeps only in-frame clones here, not all; method: immunoSEQ multiplex PCR. The table has some 15,000 clones, less than 85% seen once. Here the sequenced sample was ileum tissue, taken 17 days after transplant. These receptors were obtained from a human patient who received an intestinal transplant, so some T cells may come from the graft donor. Both conserved end residues are trimmed from each CDR3.

J,V,CDR3
TRBJ2-2,TRBV6-5,ASRVRGLAPGELF
TRBJ1-5,TRBV30,AWSVVTEYQPQH
TRBJ2-7,TRBV5-4,ASSLGWGGRRGLGWNEQY
TRBJ2-7,TRBV7-9,ASSNTGGIYEQY
TRBJ1-2,TRBV5-1,ASRHSPYGYT
TRBJ2-6,TRBV6-5,ASSFGREVGANVLT
TRBJ2-1,TRBV5-8,ALVNGGAPWNEQF
TRBJ2-1,TRBV5-1,ASSGEVTTSRNEQF
TRBJ1-5,TRBV16,ASSQLGRGSNQPQH
TRBJ2-3,TRBV18,ASSPQTGSTDTQY
TRBJ2-5,TRBV10-3,ATRSLAGEETQY
TRBJ2-7,TRBV7-2,ASRASPLAGRYEQY
TRBJ2-7,TRBV6-5,ASSYTSGRDEQY
TRBJ2-2,TRBV11-3,ASSLGGQGELF
TRBJ2-1,TRBV4-1,ASSQDRSSGSIHEQF
TRBJ2-6,TRBV28,ASRSSSGWANVLT
TRBJ2-7,TRBV6-5,ASSRAIGVSYEQY
TRBJ2-3,TRBV5-6,ASSFGSGAVDTQY
TRBJ1-1,TRBV10-2,ASRELMNTEAF
TRBJ1-1,TRBV28,ASRNSRIEYTEAF
TRBJ2-5,TRBV6-1,ASSEVGLAQETQY
TRBJ2-3,TRBV18,ASSQGGWDTQY
TRBJ2-1,TRBV5-4,ASSLWRVSYNEQF
TRBJ2-5,TRBV28,ASRRGSGKETQY
TRBJ2-1,TRBV9,ASSPQVGSYNEQF
TRBJ2-7,TRBV30,AWSGGTGSSYEQY
TRBJ2-2,TRBV19,ASNSGSTGELF
TRBJ2-7,TRBV19,ASSIRFHSNEQY
TRBJ2-3,TRBV27,ASSRFSGTRDTQY
TRBJ2-7,TRBV6-6,ASNRENEQY
TRBJ2-3,TRBV28,ASSNPGATDTQY
TRBJ1-1,TRBV18,ASSLGEKAF
TRBJ2-1,TRBV6-5,ASGTGLYNEQF
TRBJ2-7,TRBV9,ASSPNSGRGYGEQY
TRBJ2-7,TRBV6-5,ASSYEAGGYEQY
TRBJ2-3,TRBV14,ASSQDLRFRGVTDTQY
TRBJ2-7,TRBV4-1,ASSHGQGDGYEQY
TRBJ2-1,TRBV6-5,ASSYEAGGLQF
TRBJ2-7,TRBV28,ASRAGLAGNEQY
TRBJ2-1,TRBV9,ASREGPYNEQL
TRBJ1-2,TRBV7-2,ASSLAEQVPAGGYT
TRBJ1-3,TRBV28,ASTVGGSGNTIY
TRBJ2-7,TRBV27,ASSRWGLDEQY
TRBJ2-7,TRBV7-6,ASSLVGAGSYEQY
TRBJ1-1,TRBV27,ASSLTVEREAF
TRBJ1-5,TRBV10-1,ASISNQPQH
TRBJ1-3,TRBV13,ASSLLGGEDNTIY
TRBJ2-5,TRBV9,ASSVEGTTAGEQY
TRBJ1-2,TRBV7-2,ASSHVRGGGYT
TRBJ2-3,TRBV11-2,ASSGSFTDTQY
TRBJ2-2,TRBV5-6,ASSFLDRATGELF
TRBJ2-1,TRBV29-1,SVPGLRTNNEQF